This record concerns one T cell receptor (beta chain) sequence. This clone was seen a single time. Its antigen has not been determined. The input lacks base qualities; no much larger clone sits a single base away. The germline V gene encodes CDR1 SGHAT and CDR2 FQNNGV. V loses 6 bases of germline sequence and J loses 0 bases, and the interval between the two ends is 15 bases. Including cysteine and phenylalanine, the CDR3 has 16 amino acids. Solely the CDR3 DNA is kept, with 48 bases framed from the first base. The data were taken from a study of shared clonotypes between healthy human individuals (dated by TCRdb to 2020 to 2021). General notes on the study: The cohort comprised a couple of women and a few men aged 18 to 49 years. Per donor, three plates each were used for CD4 naive and CD4 memory, two for CD8 naive, and one for CD8 memory. Per donor, leukapheresis produced somewhere between about 0.94 and 9.5 billion PBMCs. Blood TCR repertoires of about 5 healthy adults were deeply sequenced to estimate repertoire size and the extent of clonotype sharing between individuals. Different laboratories and diverse techniques were used to prepare libraries and sequence TCR repertoires, to increase sequencing depth and limit assay-specific biases.

TCR CDR3 regions were amplified from genomic DNA by multiplex PCR using the deep immunoSEQ assay. Extracted genomic DNA from each cell subset was distributed evenly across all wells of several immunoSEQ 96-well plates, and each plate was treated as a replicate. For sorted subsets, roughly 200 ng genomic DNA, equal to 25,000 to 35,000 T cell genomes, was loaded into each replicate PCR. Purified libraries were quantified with a Qubit 3.0 fluorometer, sized on a Bioanalyzer 2100, and re-quantified with the KAPA Library Quantification kit. Every immunoSEQ 96-well plate was sequenced on a dedicated single-read 150-cycle Illumina NextSeq 550 flow cell. The paper's processing steps were these. Because the immunoSEQ output held only junctional sequences and lacked quality scores, the filtering could not match the filtering applied to full-length reads. To assign V/J genes and CDR3, sequences were annotated against IMGT germline references using PyIR, a Python wrapper for IgBLAST v1.9. Reads were removed for weak V/J assignments (E-value above 1e-6), missing CDR3, stop codons, out-of-frame junctions, or ambiguous translated residues. V3J clonotypes were defined as sequences sharing the same inferred V gene, J gene, and CDR3 amino acid sequence. The percentage overlap between two repertoires was calculated by dividing the number of shared unique clonotypes by the size of the smaller repertoire. Three approaches were used to assess repertoire richness: RTK rarefaction, the Chao1 estimator, and Recon v2.1 estimates of unobserved clonotypes. For all TCRbeta clonotypes obtained by the gDNA method from a few donors, generation probabilities were computed with OLGA. What TCRdb holds here is the immuneACCESS table cut down to in-frame rearrangements. Part of the clones is not present; checked against another copy, under half of the missing clones reflect an unresolved V gene, and the others are unexplained. The DNA was the basis for D and trimming; V, J and clone size are from that table. This sample is represented by some 1,900,000 clones; approximately 94% of them were singletons. Roughly 1% of the sample rests with the top ten.

Overall results and qualifications from the work: Based on pairwise subsampling, the degree of clonotype sharing among donors was expected to be affected by sequencing depth. Because the study included only a small number of donors, the genetic and exposure-history diversity represented was limited. Sharing across several donors was observed for approximately 5% of naive CD4, about 3.2% of naive CD8, 2.3% of memory CD4, and around 0.42% of memory CD8 clonotypes. Clonotypes shared by all four sorted-subset donors showed higher generation probabilities than non-shared clonotypes. Even with the large sequencing depth, rarefaction of the sorted-subset datasets indicated that sequencing was incomplete. Estimated clonotype richness was generally larger for naive than for memory subsets. Sampling was limited to blood, and TCR repertoires in tissue likely differ from TCR repertoires in blood.

CD8 naive samples were obtained by positive selection for CCR7 among CD45RO-negative cells, yielding a CD45RA+CCR7+ population from which TemRA cells were excluded. Donors were healthy HIV-negative adults with no recently reported acute infections or vaccinations. Every donor was a Caucasian adult living in Nashville, Tennessee, USA. Blood was collected by leukapheresis, and PBMCs were isolated by Ficoll-Histopaque density gradient centrifugation and then cryopreserved in liquid nitrogen vapor phase. Analytical flow cytometry was used to check the purity and quantity of every magnetically sorted T cell population. From each sorted fraction, genomic DNA was isolated and quantified by UV absorbance on a Nanodrop 2000c.

The rearrangement combines TRBV11-2 with TRBJ1-3; the D region possibly corresponds to TRBD1 (5 bases align). Source material: naive CD8+ T cells sorted from blood. In the paper's terms, the cell subset or site label means: CD45RA+CCR7+. The sequence was obtained from a man in his late teens or twenties in good health. The nucleotide sequence reads TGTGCCAGCAGAGACCCGACAGCCGTCTCTGGAAACACCATATATTTT. It is translated as CASRDPTAVSGNTIYF.